A selection of T cell receptor beta chains follows, all from one sample in a study of blood T cells in healthy people across ages. TCRdb re-called the 5' RACE reads through MiXCR, storing one row per CDR3 protein. Among around 870,000 distinct CDR3 sequences listed, 29% were seen once. The source material was blood. All receptors come from a woman aged 80 or over in good health. Each CDR3 is given with its conserved first and last residue. A D gene is named only where the DNA matches it firmly. Part of the rows lack a size; the others show once, few, many or a class for expanded clones.

v_gene	j_gene	d_gene	abundance	CDR3nt	CDR3aa
TRBV11-2	TRBJ1-6	TRBD1	.	TGTGCCAGCAGCTGGACATACGCGACGGGACAGTATAATTCACCCCTCCACTTT	CASSWTYATGQYNSPLHF
TRBV20-1	TRBJ2-3	TRBD2	many	TGCAGTGCTAGAGATGGTTCAGGTCTAGCGGGGTTTGATACGCAGTATTTT	CSARDGSGLAGFDTQYF
TRBV27	TRBJ1-5	TRBD1	.	TGTGCCAGCAGTTTACCTCTCCGAGGACAGGGATTCGGGGATCAGCCCCAGCATTTT	CASSLPLRGQGFGDQPQHF
TRBV27	TRBJ1-2	.	.	TGTGCCAGCAGTTTAGCGGGGGGGCAGGGCAATAACTATGGCTACACCTTC	CASSLAGGQGNNYGYTF
TRBV11-2	TRBJ2-6	.	many	TGTGCCAGCAGCCCCAGTGGCGGGGCCAACGTCCTGACTTTC	CASSPSGGANVLTF
TRBV7-2	TRBJ2-3	TRBD1	.	TGTGCCAGCAGCTCCGGACAGGGGAAGACAGATACGCAGTATTTT	CASSSGQGKTDTQYF
TRBV5-6	TRBJ2-7	.	few	TGTGCCAGCAGCTCCTCCAGGACCTGCGAGCAGTACTTC	CASSSSRTCEQYF
TRBV11-1	TRBJ1-5	.	.	TGTGCCAGCAGCTTATGGATCTTACAGGGTCTGGGGAACGTAGGATCTAGCAATCAGCCCCAGCATTTT	CASSLWILQGLGNVGSSNQPQHF
TRBV6-5	TRBJ1-2	TRBD1	few	TGTGCCAGCAGTCAGGGACAGCTTTTCTTCGGCTACACCTTC	CASSQGQLFFGYTF
TRBV20-1	TRBJ1-6	.	many	TGCAGTGCTAGGCAGCAGGGCAATTCACCCCTCCACTTT	CSARQQGNSPLHF
TRBV6-1	TRBJ2-5	TRBD2	.	TGTGCCAGCAGCCTGGCGTACATAGCGGGGGGGGTTGAAGAGACCCAGTACTTC	CASSLAYIAGGVEETQYF
TRBV28	TRBJ2-7	TRBD1	many	TGTGCCAGCAGGATCGTAACCGGGACAGGGGTATACGAGCAGTACTTC	CASRIVTGTGVYEQYF
TRBV20-1	TRBJ2-3	TRBD1	many	TGCAGTGCACCGAGACAGGGGTCTTCAGATACGCAGTATTTT	CSAPRQGSSDTQYF
TRBV11-2	TRBJ2-7	TRBD2	.	TGTGCCAGCAGTTTCGGGAGGGAGGGCTACGAGCAGTACTTC	CASSFGREGYEQYF
TRBV29-1	TRBJ1-1	.	.	TGCAGCGTCTTACAGGGTGAAGCTTTCTTT	CSVLQGEAFF
TRBV9	TRBJ2-7	.	many	TGTGCCAGCAGCGTAACCGAGGGGGTGAGGGAGCAGTACTTC	CASSVTEGVREQYF
TRBV7-7	TRBJ2-5	.	.	TGTGCCAGCAGCCCGACCGATACGGTACAAGAGACCCAGTACTTC	CASSPTDTVQETQYF
TRBV5-1	TRBJ2-2	TRBD2	.	TGCGCCAGCAGCTTGAGGACTAGCGGAGTCACCGGGGAGCTGTTTTTT	CASSLRTSGVTGELFF
TRBV18	TRBJ2-1	TRBD1	few	TGTGCCAGCTCCGACACAGGGGGCCAGCAGTTCTTC	CASSDTGGQQFF
TRBV20-1	TRBJ2-5	TRBD2	many	TGCAGTGCTAGAGTCGGACTAGCGGGGGGCCTGGGAGGAGAGACCCAGTACTTC	CSARVGLAGGLGGETQYF
TRBV30	TRBJ1-1	.	.	TGTGCCTGGAGTGTACATAGGAACACTGAAGCTTTCTTT	CAWSVHRNTEAFF
TRBV27	TRBJ1-1	TRBD1	few	TGTGCCAGCAGTATATCGACAGGGGGAAACACTGAAGCTTTCTTT	CASSISTGGNTEAFF
TRBV6-1	TRBJ2-5	TRBD2	.	TGTGCCAGCAGTAAAGGACTAGCGGGGGTCCCCCACCAAGAGACCCAGTACTTC	CASSKGLAGVPHQETQYF
TRBV12-3/TRBV12-4	TRBJ1-5	.	many	TGTGCCAGCAGCCGCACGGATAGCAATCAGCCCCAGCATTTT	CASSRTDSNQPQHF
TRBV6-5	TRBJ2-1	.	many	TGTGCCAGCAGTTACCCCGGGACAAGGAACAATGAGCAGTTCTTC	CASSYPGTRNNEQFF
TRBV7-2	TRBJ2-1	.	few	TGTGCCAGCAGCTTAGCTCCCCGTGGGGTCGGGTCCTACAATGAGCAGTTCTTC	CASSLAPRGVGSYNEQFF
TRBV4-3	TRBJ1-5	TRBD1	.	TGCGCCAGCAGCCGCCTACAGGGGATGGGGCAGCCCCAGCATTTT	CASSRLQGMGQPQHF
TRBV5-1	TRBJ1-5	.	.	TGCGCCAGCAGCTTGGGGCAGGAGAGCAAGCCCCAGCATTTT	CASSLGQESKPQHF
TRBV2	TRBJ2-1	.	many	TGTGCCAGCAACGATTTTGGGGGGCTCCCTTACAATGAGCAGTTCTTC	CASNDFGGLPYNEQFF
TRBV28	TRBJ1-2	TRBD1	.	TGTGCCAGCAGTCCTGACTACGGACAGGGGCTCTATGGCTACACCTTC	CASSPDYGQGLYGYTF
TRBV7-2	TRBJ2-3	TRBD2	.	TGTGCCAGCAGCGCAGGACTAGCACCAGATACGCAGTATTTT	CASSAGLAPDTQYF
TRBV6-2/TRBV6-3	TRBJ2-2	.	many	TGTGCCAGCAGTGGGGACTTACCCGGGGAGCTGTTTTTT	CASSGDLPGELFF
TRBV7-8	TRBJ1-1	.	few	TGTGCCAGCAGCTTAGTCTCGGGGAGGGGAATGAACACTGAAGCTTTCTTT	CASSLVSGRGMNTEAFF